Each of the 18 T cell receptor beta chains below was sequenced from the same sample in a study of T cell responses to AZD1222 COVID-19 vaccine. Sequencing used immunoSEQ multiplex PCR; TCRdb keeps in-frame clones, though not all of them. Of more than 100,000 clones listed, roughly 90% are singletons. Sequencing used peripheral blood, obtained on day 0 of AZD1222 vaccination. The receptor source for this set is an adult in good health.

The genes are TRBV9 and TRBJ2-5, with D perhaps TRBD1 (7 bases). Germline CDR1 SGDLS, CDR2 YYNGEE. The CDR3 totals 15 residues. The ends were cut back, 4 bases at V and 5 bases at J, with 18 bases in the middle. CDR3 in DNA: TGTGCCAGCAGCACGAGGTCAGGGGGAGGTGAGACCCAGTACTTC. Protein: CASSTRSGGGETQYF.

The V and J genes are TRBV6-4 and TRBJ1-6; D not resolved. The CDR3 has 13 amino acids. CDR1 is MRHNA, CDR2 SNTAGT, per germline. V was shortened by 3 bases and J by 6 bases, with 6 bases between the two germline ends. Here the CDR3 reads CASSDQINSPLHF. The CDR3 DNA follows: TGTGCCAGCAGTGATCAGATTAATTCACCCCTCCACTTT.

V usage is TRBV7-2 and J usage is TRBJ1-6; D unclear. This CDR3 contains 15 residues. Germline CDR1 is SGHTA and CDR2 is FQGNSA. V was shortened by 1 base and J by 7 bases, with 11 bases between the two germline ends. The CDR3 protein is CASSLGRQKNSPLHF. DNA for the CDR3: TGTGCCAGCAGCTTAGGCCGACAAAAAAATTCACCCCTCCACTTT.

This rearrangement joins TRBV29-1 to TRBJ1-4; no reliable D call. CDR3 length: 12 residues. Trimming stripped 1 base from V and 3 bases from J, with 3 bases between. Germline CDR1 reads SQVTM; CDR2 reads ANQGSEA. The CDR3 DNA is TGCAGCGTTGAAGGTCCTAATGAAAAACTGTTTTTT. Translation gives CSVEGPNEKLFF.

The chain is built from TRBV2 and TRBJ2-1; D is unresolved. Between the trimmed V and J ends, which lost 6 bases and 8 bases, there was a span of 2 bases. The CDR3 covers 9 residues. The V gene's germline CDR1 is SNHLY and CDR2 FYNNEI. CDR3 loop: CASRDEQFF. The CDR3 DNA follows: TGTGCCAGCAGGGATGAGCAGTTCTTC.

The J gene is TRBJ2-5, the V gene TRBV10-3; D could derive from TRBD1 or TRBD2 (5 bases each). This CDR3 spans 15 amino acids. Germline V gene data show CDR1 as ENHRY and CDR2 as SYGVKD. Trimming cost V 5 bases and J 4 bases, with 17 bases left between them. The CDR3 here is CAISKTGTVGETQYF. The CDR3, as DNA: TGTGCCATCAGTAAGACCGGGACGGTGGGAGAGACCCAGTACTTC.

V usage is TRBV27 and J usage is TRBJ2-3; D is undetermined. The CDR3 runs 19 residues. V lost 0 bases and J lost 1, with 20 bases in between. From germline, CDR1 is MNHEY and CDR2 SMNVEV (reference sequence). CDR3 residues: CASSLSLPGAQWGTDTQYF. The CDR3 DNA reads TGTGCCAGCAGTTTATCACTTCCGGGCGCTCAATGGGGCACAGATACGCAGTATTTT.

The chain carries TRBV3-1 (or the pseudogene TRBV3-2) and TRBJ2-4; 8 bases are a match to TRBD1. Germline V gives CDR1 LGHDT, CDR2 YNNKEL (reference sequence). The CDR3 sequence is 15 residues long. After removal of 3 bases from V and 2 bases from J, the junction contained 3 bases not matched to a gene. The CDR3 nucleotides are TGTGCCAGCAGCCACCGGACAGGGCCCAAAAACATTCAGTACTTC. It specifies CASSHRTGPKNIQYF.

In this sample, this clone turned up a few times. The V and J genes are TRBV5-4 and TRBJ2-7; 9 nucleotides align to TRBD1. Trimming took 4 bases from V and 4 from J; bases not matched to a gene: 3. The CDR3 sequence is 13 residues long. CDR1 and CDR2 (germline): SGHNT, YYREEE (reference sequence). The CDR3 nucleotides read TGTGCCAGCAGCCATGGACAGGGGTACGAGCAGTACTTC. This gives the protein CASSHGQGYEQYF.

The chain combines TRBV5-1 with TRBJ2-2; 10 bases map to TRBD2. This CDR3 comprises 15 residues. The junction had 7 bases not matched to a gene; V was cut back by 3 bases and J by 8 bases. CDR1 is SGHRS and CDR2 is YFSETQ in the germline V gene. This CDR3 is CASSSPGLALGELFF. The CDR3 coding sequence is TGCGCCAGCAGCTCTCCGGGACTAGCGTTAGGGGAGCTGTTTTTT.

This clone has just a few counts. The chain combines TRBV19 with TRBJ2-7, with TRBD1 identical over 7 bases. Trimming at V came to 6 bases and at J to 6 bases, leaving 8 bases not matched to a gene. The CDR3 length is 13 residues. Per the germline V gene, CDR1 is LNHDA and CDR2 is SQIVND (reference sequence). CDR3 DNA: TGTGCCAGTAGCCCGGACAGGAACGGCGAGCAGTACTTC. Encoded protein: CASSPDRNGEQYF.

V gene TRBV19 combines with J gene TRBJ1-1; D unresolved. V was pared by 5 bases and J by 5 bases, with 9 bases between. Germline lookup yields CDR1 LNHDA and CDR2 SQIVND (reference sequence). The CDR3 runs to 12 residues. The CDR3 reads CASSPLGTEAFF. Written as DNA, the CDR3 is TGTGCCAGTAGTCCTTTGGGGACTGAAGCTTTCTTT.

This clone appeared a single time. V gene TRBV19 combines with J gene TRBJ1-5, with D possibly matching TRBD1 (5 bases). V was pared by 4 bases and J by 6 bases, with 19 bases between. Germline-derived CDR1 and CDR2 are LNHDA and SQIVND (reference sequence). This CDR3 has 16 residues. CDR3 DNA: TGTGCCAGTAGTAACCACCTAGGGGACGGGGCTCAGCCCCAGCATTTT. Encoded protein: CASSNHLGDGAQPQHF.

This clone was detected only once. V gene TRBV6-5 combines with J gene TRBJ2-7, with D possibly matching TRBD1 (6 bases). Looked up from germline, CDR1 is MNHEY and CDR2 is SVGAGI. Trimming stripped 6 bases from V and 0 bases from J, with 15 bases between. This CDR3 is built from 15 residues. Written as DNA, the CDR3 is TGTGCCAGCAGGGGGGCGTTACAGGGCTCCTACGAGCAGTACTTC. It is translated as CASRGALQGSYEQYF.

The CDR3 sequence: CASRRGLAGYNEQFF. CDR3 DNA sequence: TGTGCCAGCAGGCGGGGACTAGCGGGATACAATGAGCAGTTCTTC. This chain uses TRBV9 with TRBJ2-1; TRBD2 agrees at 13 bases. The V gene's germline CDR1 is SGDLS and CDR2 YYNGEE. This CDR3 contains 15 residues. J was trimmed by 4 bases and V by 5 bases; bases with no gene match: 3.

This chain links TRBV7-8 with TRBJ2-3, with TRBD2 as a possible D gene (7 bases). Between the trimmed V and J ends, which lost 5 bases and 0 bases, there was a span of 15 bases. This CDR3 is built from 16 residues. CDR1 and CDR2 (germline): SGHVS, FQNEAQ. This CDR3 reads CASSMGGAVSTDTQYF. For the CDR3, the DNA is TGTGCCAGCAGCATGGGGGGGGCGGTCAGCACAGATACGCAGTATTTT.

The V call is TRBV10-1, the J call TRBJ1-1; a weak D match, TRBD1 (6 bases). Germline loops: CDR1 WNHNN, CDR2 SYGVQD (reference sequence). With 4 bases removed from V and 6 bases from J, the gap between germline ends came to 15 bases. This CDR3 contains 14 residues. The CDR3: CASSVGVEGAEAFF. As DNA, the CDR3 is TGCGCCAGCAGTGTCGGTGTGGAGGGGGCTGAAGCTTTCTTT.

Here the CDR3 reads CASSQLRDRETQYF. CDR3 nucleotides: TGCGCCAGCAGCCAACTCCGGGACAGGGAGACCCAGTACTTC. The chain is built from TRBV5-1 and TRBJ2-5; 8 bases are a match to TRBD1. V lost 4 bases to trimming and J lost 5 bases; unmatched junction nucleotides: 7. This CDR3 region has 14 residues. The germline gives CDR1 SGHRS, CDR2 YFSETQ.